The rows below give T cell receptor beta chains drawn from one sample of a study of lymphopenia after photon versus proton radiotherapy. Measured with immunoSEQ multiplex PCR; TCRdb has only the in-frame clones, and not every one. The sample holds about 40,000 clones, about 86% seen once. The sequenced sample was peripheral blood, obtained from a patient treated with proton-based radiotherapy. These receptors were collected from a woman aged 70 to 79 with pancreatic cancer. Some clones in this sample may be carry-over from other donors' samples. Both conserved end residues are part of each CDR3. Each record gives: CDR3 length, J gene, clone size, V gene, D gene, CDR3 DNA, CDR3 protein. A D gene is named only where the DNA matches it firmly. Not every row has a clone size; where given, it reads once, few, many or a size class.

13,TRBJ2-3,-,TRBV6-1,TRBD2,TGTGCCAGCAAGCGGGATCACACAGATACGCAGTATTTT,CASKRDHTDTQYF
13,TRBJ1-4,-,TRBV7-9,-,TGTGCCAGCACAGGGCAGGGGAGGGAAAAACTGTTTTTT,CASTGQGREKLFF
14,TRBJ2-7,-,TRBV30,-,TGTGCCTGGAGTGTAACGGGGGGCCTCTACGAGCAGTACTTC,CAWSVTGGLYEQYF
17,TRBJ1-4,-,TRBV18,-,TGTGCCAGCTCACCATTGAATCCACAGGGCACTAATGAAAAACTGTTTTTT,CASSPLNPQGTNEKLFF
16,TRBJ2-1,-,TRBV9,TRBD2,TGTGCCAGCAGCGTAACGGGACTAGCGGGAGTCTATGAGCAGTTCTTC,CASSVTGLAGVYEQFF
15,TRBJ2-1,-,TRBV28,-,TGTGCCAGCAGCACTCCTGAAGTAGCCTACAATGAGCAGTTCTTC,CASSTPEVAYNEQFF
15,TRBJ1-2,-,TRBV7-2,TRBD1,TGTGCCAGCAGCTTGGGACCTGGGACAGAATTTAGCTACACCTTC,CASSLGPGTEFSYTF
13,TRBJ2-7,-,TRBV5-6,-,TGTGCCAGCAGCTTGAGCGTTGGAATCGAGCAGTACTTC,CASSLSVGIEQYF
15,TRBJ1-5,-,TRBV5-1,-,TGCGCCAGCAGCTTGTATGGGGGGCTGGGTCAGCCCCAGCATTTT,CASSLYGGLGQPQHF
14,TRBJ1-1,-,TRBV5-1,TRBD1,TGCGCCAGCAGCCCATCAGGGGGTATAGCTGAAGCTTTCTTT,CASSPSGGIAEAFF
16,TRBJ2-7,-,TRBV5-6,-,TGTGCCAGCCGATATCACCCCGGGACTGACTCCTACGAGCAGTACTTC,CASRYHPGTDSYEQYF
14,TRBJ1-2,-,TRBV11-2,TRBD1,TGTGCCAGCAGCTCCACAGGGGGAGGCTATGGCTACACCTTC,CASSSTGGGYGYTF
15,TRBJ1-5,-,TRBV6-1,-,TGTGCCAGCAGATCGGGTCCGAATAGCAATCAGCCCCAGCATTTT,CASRSGPNSNQPQHF
15,TRBJ1-2,-,TRBV4-2,-,TGTGCCAGCAGCCAAGAGGGAGGGGCTAACTATGGCTACACCTTC,CASSQEGGANYGYTF
14,TRBJ2-7,-,TRBV6-1,-,TGTGCCAGCCAGAAGATAGTTTCCTCCTACGAGCAGTACTTC,CASQKIVSSYEQYF
15,TRBJ2-1,-,TRBV6-5,TRBD1,TGTGCCAGCAGCCCCTCCCGGGACAGTCTAAATGAGCAGTTCTTC,CASSPSRDSLNEQFF
14,TRBJ1-1,-,TRBV5-1,-,TGCGCCAGCAGCTTGGATGGGGTGGGCACTGAAGCTTTCTTT,CASSLDGVGTEAFF
16,TRBJ2-2,-,TRBV5-1,-,TGCGCCAGCAGCTTGGTGGAGGCAGCGAACACCGGGGAGCTGTTTTTT,CASSLVEAANTGELFF
15,TRBJ2-2,-,TRBV4-2,-,TGTGCCAGCAGCCTCTGGACAGCGAACACCGGGGAGCTGTTTTTT,CASSLWTANTGELFF
15,TRBJ2-1,-,TRBV11-2,TRBD2,TGTGCCAGCAGCAAAGCCGGGACTAGCGGGCTTGAGCAGTTCTTC,CASSKAGTSGLEQFF
12,TRBJ2-7,-,TRBV7-8,-,TGTGCCAGCAGCCTAGGGACAATCATACAGTACTTC,CASSLGTIIQYF
19,TRBJ2-5,-,TRBV4-1,TRBD2,TGCGCCAGCAGCCAGAGTCGGGGGACTAGCGGGGAGTTCCAAGAGACCCAGTACTTC,CASSQSRGTSGEFQETQYF
15,TRBJ2-3,-,TRBV7-8,TRBD2,TGTGCCAGCAGCTTGACTAGCGGGAGCTCAGATACGCAGTATTTT,CASSLTSGSSDTQYF
14,TRBJ1-6,few,TRBV6-5,TRBD1,TGTGCCAGCAGTGACACAGGGGGAAATTCACCCCTCCACTTT,CASSDTGGNSPLHF
18,TRBJ2-3,once,TRBV15,TRBD2,TGTGCCACCAGCAGAGATCCACCTAGGGTAGCGGGAAAAGATACGCAGTATTTT,CATSRDPPRVAGKDTQYF
13,TRBJ1-2,-,TRBV2,-,TGTGCCAGCAGTGAGGCGCCTAACTATGGCTACACCTTC,CASSEAPNYGYTF
16,TRBJ2-6,-,TRBV13,-,TGTGCCAGCAGTTCATCATTACAAAGTCGGGCCAACGTCCTGACTTTC,CASSSSLQSRANVLTF
12,TRBJ2-7,-,TRBV10-2,TRBD2,TGCGCCAGCCAGGGACTAGCTTACGAGCAGTACTTC,CASQGLAYEQYF
16,TRBJ2-2,once,TRBV11-2,-,TGTGCCAGCAGCCCGAGAGCGGTTAAGGGCACCGGGGAGCTGTTTTTT,CASSPRAVKGTGELFF
15,TRBJ2-7,-,TRBV9,TRBD2,TGTGCCAGCAGCCCCCAAGGCGGGAGCTCCTACGAGCAGTACTTC,CASSPQGGSSYEQYF
15,TRBJ2-5,-,TRBV6-5,-,TGTGCCAGCAGTTACTCGAGTGCAGGGTTAGAGACCCAGTACTTC,CASSYSSAGLETQYF
15,TRBJ1-5,-,TRBV19,TRBD1,TGTGCCAGTAGTACCCCAGGGGGTCGCAATCAGCCCCAGCATTTT,CASSTPGGRNQPQHF
15,TRBJ2-3,-,TRBV27,TRBD2,TGTGCCAGCGGGACTAGCGGGAGTTTAGCAGATACGCAGTATTTT,CASGTSGSLADTQYF
15,TRBJ1-5,once,TRBV28,-,TGTGCCAGCAGTTTATGGGGGCAGGGAACTCAGCCCCAGCATTTT,CASSLWGQGTQPQHF
16,TRBJ2-1,-,TRBV16,TRBD2,TGTGCCAGCAGCCCACCTAGCGGGAGATCCTACAATGAGCAGTTCTTC,CASSPPSGRSYNEQFF
17,TRBJ2-7,-,TRBV11-1,-,TGTGCCAGCAGCTTAAATGGGGCGGCCACTAGCTCCTACGAGCAGTACTTC,CASSLNGAATSSYEQYF
13,TRBJ1-1,-,TRBV27,-,TGTGCCAGCAGTATCGGGGGAGACACTGAAGCTTTCTTT,CASSIGGDTEAFF
15,TRBJ1-1,-,TRBV10-3,-,TGTGCCATCAGTGCCCGCCCCCGCGATAACACTGAAGCTTTCTTT,CAISARPRDNTEAFF
16,TRBJ1-1,few,TRBV27,-,TGTGCCAGCAGTTTGCAGGGGCTATCAGGGAACACTGAAGCTTTCTTT,CASSLQGLSGNTEAFF
14,TRBJ2-7,-,TRBV19,-,TGTGCCAGTACCCCCGGGACGCGTTCGGGGGAGCAGTACTTC,CASTPGTRSGEQYF
13,TRBJ2-1,-,TRBV29-1,TRBD1,TGCAGCGCCCCGGGACAGGGCTTGTCTGAGCAGTTCTTC,CSAPGQGLSEQFF
15,TRBJ2-2,-,TRBV5-4,TRBD1,TGTGCCAGCAGCTTGGGAGACAGGGGAACCGGGGAGCTGTTTTTT,CASSLGDRGTGELFF
16,TRBJ2-1,few,TRBV5-1,TRBD2,TGCGCCAGCAGCTCTGGACTAGCGGGAGCACGGAATGAGCAGTTCTTC,CASSSGLAGARNEQFF
15,TRBJ2-2,-,TRBV7-2,-,TGTGCCAGCAGCCCGACAAGGTTAAACGCCGGGGAGCTGTTTTTT,CASSPTRLNAGELFF
13,TRBJ2-5,-,TRBV2,-,TGTGCCAGCGAGCGGGCGTTCCAAGAGACCCAGTACTTC,CASERAFQETQYF
16,TRBJ2-1,-,TRBV10-3,TRBD2,TGTGCCATCAGTGAGGATACTAGCGGTTCCTACAATGAGCAGTTCTTC,CAISEDTSGSYNEQFF
14,TRBJ1-5,once,TRBV18,-,TGTGCCAGCTCACCAATACAGGGAAAACAGCCCCAGCATTTT,CASSPIQGKQPQHF
15,TRBJ1-2,-,TRBV2,-,TGTGCCAGCAGTGAAGTCGGCAGGGTAGGCTATGGCTACACCTTC,CASSEVGRVGYGYTF
13,TRBJ1-2,-,TRBV28,-,TGTGCCAGCAGCTCCGTCCAAGGTTATGGCTACACCTTC,CASSSVQGYGYTF
14,TRBJ1-2,-,TRBV7-2,-,TGTGCCAGCAGTCGACGCGATTCAAGCTATGGCTACACCTTC,CASSRRDSSYGYTF